This T cell receptor beta chain was observed in a study of shared T cell receptors in the human thymus. The J segment lost 6 bases and the V segment lost 2 bases, leaving 20 bases of the junction unmatched. Germline V gene sequence: CDR1 SGHDT, CDR2 YYEEEE. The CDR3 loop spans 19 amino acids. Measured with immunoSEQ multiplex PCR; TCRdb has only the in-frame clones, and not every one. This table has 700,000 or so clones, roughly 88% appearing once. The same sample was also used in a study of human thymus T cells. As that report states: Serving as donors were healthy Finnish infants, each of whom was having open corrective surgery for congenital heart defects. During corrective heart surgery, resections were taken, and the thymus tissue came from them. V and J gene usage appeared biased in thymic and blood repertoires. Thymic TCR repertoires of unrelated people reportedly overlapped highly.

The genes are TRBV5-6 and TRBJ2-5; 9 bases align to TRBD1. The sequence derives from a girl less than two years old with a congenital heart defect. The specimen was thymocytes. In nucleotides, the CDR3 is TGTGCCAGCAGCTTTCCGAGAAACCCGGGACAGGGAGGTTGGAAGACCCAGTACTTC. Translating gives CASSFPRNPGQGGWKTQYF. The full variable domain, rest sourced from reference TRBV5-6 and TRBJ2-5, is DAGVTQSPTHLIKTRGQQVTLRCSPKSGHDTVSWYQQALGQGPQFIFQYYEEEERQRGNFPDRFSGHQFPNYSSELNVNALLLGDSALYLCASSFPRNPGQGGWKTQYFGPGTRLLVL.